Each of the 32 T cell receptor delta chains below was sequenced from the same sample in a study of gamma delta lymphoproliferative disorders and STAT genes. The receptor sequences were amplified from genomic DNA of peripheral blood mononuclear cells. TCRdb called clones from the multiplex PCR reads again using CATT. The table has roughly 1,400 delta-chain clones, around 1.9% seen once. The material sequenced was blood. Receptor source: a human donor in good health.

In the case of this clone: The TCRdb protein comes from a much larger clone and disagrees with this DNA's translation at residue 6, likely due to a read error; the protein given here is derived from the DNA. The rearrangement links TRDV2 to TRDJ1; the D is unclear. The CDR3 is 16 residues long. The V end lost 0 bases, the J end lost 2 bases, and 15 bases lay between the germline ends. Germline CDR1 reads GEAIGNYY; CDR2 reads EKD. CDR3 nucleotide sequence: TGTGCCTGTGACACCGTGGGTGGATCGATTACCGATAAACTCATCTTT. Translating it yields CACDTVGGSITDKLIF.

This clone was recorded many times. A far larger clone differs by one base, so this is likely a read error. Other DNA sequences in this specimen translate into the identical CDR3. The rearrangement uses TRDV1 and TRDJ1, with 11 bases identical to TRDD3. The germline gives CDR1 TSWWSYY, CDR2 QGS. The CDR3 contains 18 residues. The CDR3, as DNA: TGTGCTCTTGGGGAATTCGCACGGGGACTTGGGGGATACGGTAAACTCATTTTT. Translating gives CALGEFARGLGGYGKLIF.

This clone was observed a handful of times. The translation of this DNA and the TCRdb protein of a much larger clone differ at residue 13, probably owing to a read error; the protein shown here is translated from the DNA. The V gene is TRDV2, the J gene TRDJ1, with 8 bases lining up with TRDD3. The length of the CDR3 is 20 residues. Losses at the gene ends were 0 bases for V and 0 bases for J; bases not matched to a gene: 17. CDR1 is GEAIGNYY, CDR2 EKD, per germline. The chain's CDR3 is CACDTVLSTGGPWYTDKLIF. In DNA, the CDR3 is TGTGCCTGTGACACCGTCCTCAGTACTGGGGGTCCTTGGTACACCGATAAACTCATCTTT.

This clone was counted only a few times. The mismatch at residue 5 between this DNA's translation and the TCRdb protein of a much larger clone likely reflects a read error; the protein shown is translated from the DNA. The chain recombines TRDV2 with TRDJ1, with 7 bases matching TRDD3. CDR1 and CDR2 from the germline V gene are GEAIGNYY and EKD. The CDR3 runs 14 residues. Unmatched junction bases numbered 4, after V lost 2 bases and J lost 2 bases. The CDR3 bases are TGTGCCTGTGACAGTCTGGGGGCTACCGATAAACTCATCTTT. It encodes CACDSLGATDKLIF.

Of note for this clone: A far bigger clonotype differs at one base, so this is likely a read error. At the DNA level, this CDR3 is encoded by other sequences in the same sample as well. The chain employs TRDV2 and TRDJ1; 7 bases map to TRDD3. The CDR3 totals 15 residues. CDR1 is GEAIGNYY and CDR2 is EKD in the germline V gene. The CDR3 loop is CACDTVGENTDKLIF. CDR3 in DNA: TGTGCCTGCGACACCGTGGGGGAAAACACCGATAAACTCATCTTT.

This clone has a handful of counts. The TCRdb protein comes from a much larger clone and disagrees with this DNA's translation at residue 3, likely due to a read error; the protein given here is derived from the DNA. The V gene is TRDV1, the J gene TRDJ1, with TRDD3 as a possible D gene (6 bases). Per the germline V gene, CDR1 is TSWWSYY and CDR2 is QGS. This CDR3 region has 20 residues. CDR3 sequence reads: CAPGERISRVRITYTDKLIF. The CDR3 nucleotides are TGTGCTCCTGGGGAACGAATTAGTAGGGTTAGGATTACGTACACCGATAAACTCATCTTT.

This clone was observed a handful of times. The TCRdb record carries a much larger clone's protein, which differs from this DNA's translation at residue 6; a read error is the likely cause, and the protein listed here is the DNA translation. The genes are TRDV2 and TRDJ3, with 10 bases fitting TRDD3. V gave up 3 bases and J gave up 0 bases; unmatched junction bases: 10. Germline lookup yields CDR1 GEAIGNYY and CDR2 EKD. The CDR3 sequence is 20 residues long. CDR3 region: CACDPAGDTESSWDTRQMFF. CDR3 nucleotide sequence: TGTGCCTGTGACCCTGCGGGGGATACGGAGAGCTCCTGGGACACCCGACAGATGTTTTTC.

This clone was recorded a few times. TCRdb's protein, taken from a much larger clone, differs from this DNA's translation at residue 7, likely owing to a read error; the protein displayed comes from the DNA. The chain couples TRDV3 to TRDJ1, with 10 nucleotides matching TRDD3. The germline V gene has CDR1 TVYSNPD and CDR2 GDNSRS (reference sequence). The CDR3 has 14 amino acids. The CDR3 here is CAGWGIPDTDKLIF. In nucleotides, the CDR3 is TGTGCAGGGTGGGGGATACCTGACACCGATAAACTCATCTTT.

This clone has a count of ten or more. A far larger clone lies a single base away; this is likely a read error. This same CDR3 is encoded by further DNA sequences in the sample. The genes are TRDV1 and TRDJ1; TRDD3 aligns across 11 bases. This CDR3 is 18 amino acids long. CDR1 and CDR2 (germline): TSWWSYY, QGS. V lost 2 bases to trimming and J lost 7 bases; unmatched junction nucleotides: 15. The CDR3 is CALGEFARGLGGYGKLIF. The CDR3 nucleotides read TGTGCTCTTGGGGAATTTGCACGGGGACTTGGGGGATACGGTAAACTCATCTTT.

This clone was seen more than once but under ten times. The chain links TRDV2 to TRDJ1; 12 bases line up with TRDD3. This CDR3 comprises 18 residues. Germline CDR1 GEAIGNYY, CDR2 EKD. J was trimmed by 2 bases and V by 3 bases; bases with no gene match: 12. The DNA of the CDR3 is TGTGCCTGTGACCCCGTACTGGGGGATACAACGGGGACCGATAAACTCATCTTT. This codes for CACDPVLGDTTGTDKLIF.

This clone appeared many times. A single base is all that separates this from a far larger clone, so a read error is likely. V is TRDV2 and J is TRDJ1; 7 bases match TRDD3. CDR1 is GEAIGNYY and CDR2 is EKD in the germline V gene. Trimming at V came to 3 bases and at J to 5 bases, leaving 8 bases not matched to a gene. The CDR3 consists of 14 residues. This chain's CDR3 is CACDPILGSDKLIF. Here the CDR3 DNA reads TGTGCCTGTGACCCCATACTGGGGTCTGATAAACTCATCTTT.

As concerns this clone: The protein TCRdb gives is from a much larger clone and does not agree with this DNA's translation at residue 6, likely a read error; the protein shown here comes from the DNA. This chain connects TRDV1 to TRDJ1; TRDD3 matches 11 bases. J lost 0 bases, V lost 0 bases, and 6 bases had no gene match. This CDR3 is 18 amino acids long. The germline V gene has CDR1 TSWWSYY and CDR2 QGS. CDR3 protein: CALGELYTGGYNTDKLIF. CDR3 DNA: TGTGCTCTTGGGGAACTTTACACTGGGGGATATAACACCGATAAACTCATCTTT.

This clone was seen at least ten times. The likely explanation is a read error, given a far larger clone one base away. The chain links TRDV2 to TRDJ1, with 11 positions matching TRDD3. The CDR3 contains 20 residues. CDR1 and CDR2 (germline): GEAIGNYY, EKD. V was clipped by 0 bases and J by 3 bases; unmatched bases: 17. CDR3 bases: TGTGCCTGTGACACCGCGAAGAGAGTACTGGGGGATATAGTTGCCGATAAACTCATCTTT. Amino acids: CACDTAKRVLGDIVADKLIF.

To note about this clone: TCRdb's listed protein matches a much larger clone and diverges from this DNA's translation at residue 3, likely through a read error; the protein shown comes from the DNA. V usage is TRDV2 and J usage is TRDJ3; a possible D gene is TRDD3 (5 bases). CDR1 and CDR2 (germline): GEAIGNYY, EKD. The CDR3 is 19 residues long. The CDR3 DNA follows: TGTGCCCGTGACTTGCTGGTCGAAGGGGACTCCTGGGACACCCGACAGATGTTTTTC. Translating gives CARDLLVEGDSWDTRQMFF.

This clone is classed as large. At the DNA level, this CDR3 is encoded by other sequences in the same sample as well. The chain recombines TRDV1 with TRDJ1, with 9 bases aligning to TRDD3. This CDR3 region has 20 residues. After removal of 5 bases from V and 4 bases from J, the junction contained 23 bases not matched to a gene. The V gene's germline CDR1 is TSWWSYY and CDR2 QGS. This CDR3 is CALGTTSQRTYWGTGDKLIF. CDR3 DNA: TGTGCTCTTGGGACCACTTCCCAGAGGACTTACTGGGGGACCGGCGATAAACTCATCTTT.

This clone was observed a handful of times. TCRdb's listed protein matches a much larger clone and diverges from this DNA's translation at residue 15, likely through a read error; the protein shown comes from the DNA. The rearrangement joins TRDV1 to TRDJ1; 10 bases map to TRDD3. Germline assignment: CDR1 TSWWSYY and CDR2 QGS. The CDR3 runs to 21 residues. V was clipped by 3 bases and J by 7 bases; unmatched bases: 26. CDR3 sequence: CALGDPLCPCTGGLTTGKLIF. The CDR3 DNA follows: TGTGCTCTTGGGGACCCCCTCTGTCCCTGTACTGGGGGATTGACGACTGGTAAACTCATCTTT.

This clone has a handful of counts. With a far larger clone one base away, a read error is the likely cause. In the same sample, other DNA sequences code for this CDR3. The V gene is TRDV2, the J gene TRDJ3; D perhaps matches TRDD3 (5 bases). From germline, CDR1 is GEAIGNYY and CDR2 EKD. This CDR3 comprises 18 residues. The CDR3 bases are TGCGCCTGTGACACAGTACTGGACAGCTCCTGGGACACCCGACAGATGTTTTTC. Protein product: CACDTVLDSSWDTRQMFF.

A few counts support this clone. The DNA for the CDR3 is TGTGCTCTTGGGGAAAGTTTCCTACGGTACTGGGGCCGAAAACTCATCTTT. Its protein is CALGESFLRYWGRKLIF. The chain combines TRDV1 with TRDJ1, with D perhaps given as TRDD2 or TRDD3 (7 bases each). This CDR3 contains 17 residues. Between the trimmed V and J ends, which lost 2 bases and 8 bases, there was a span of 24 bases. Per the germline V gene, CDR1 is TSWWSYY and CDR2 is QGS.

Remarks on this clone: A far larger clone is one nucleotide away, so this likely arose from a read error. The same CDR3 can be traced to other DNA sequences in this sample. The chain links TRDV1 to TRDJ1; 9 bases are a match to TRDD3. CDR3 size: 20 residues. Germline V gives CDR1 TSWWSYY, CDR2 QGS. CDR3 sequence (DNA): TGTGCTCTTGGGACCACTTCCCAGAGGACTTACTGGGGGACCGGCGATAAGCTCATCTTT. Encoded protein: CALGTTSQRTYWGTGDKLIF.

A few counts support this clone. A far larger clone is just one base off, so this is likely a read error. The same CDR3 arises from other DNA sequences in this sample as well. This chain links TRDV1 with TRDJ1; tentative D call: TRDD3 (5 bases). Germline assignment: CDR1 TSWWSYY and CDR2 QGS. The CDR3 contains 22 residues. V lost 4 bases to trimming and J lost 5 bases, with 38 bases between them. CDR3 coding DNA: TGTGCTCTTGGGGGGACCCTGATGGTCCTCCGACGGTGGGGCTTAGGGTCTGATAAACTCATCTTT. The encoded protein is CALGGTLMVLRRWGLGSDKLIF.

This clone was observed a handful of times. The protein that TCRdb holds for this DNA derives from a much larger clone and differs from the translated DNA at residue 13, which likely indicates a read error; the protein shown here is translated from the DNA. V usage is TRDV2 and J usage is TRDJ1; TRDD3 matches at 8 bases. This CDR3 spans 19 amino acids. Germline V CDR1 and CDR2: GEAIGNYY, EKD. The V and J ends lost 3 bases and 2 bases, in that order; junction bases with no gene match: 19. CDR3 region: CACDGIRTGGYPETDKLIF. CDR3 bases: TGTGCCTGTGACGGGATTCGTACTGGGGGCTACCCGGAGACCGATAAACTCATCTTT.

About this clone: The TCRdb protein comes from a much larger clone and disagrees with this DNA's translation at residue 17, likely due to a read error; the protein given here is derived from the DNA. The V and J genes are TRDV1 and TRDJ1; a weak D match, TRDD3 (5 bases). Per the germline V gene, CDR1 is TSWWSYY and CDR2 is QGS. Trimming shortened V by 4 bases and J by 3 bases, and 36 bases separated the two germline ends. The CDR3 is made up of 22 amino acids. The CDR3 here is CALGGTLMVLRRWGLGPDKLIF. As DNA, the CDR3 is TGTGCTCTTGGGGGGACCCTGATGGTCCTCCGACGGTGGGGCTTAGGGCCCGATAAACTCATCTTT.

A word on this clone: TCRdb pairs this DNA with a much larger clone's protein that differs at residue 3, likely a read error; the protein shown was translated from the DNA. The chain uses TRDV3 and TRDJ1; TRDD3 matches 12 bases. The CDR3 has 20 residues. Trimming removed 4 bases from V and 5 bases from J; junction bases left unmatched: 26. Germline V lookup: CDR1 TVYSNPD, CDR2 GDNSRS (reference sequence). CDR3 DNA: TGTGCCTGTAGCGGGGCGTTACAGGGAGTACTGGGGGATACTTTTGATAAACTCATCTTT. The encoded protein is CACSGALQGVLGDTFDKLIF.

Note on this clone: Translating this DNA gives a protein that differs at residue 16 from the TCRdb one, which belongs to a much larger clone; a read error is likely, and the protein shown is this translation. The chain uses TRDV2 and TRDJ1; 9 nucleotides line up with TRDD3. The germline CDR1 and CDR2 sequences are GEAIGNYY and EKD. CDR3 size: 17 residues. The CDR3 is CACDLLTGGPYTDKLTF. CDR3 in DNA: TGTGCCTGTGACCTCCTTACTGGGGGACCCTACACCGATAAACTCACCTTT.

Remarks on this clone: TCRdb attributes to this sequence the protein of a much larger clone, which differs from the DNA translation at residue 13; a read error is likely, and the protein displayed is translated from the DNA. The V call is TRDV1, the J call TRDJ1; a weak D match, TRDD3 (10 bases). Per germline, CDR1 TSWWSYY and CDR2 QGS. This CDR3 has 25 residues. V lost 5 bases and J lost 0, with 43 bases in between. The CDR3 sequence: CALGPWDLSFLRITGGLKYTDKLIF. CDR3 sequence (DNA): TGTGCTCTTGGGCCTTGGGACCTATCCTTCCTACGGATTACTGGGGGATTGAAGTACACCGATAAACTCATCTTT.

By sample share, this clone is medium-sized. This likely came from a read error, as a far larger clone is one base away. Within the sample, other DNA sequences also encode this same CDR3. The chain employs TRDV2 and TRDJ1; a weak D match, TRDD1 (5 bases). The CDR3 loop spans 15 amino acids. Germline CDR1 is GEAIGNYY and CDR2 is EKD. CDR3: CACDPVQILVDKLIF. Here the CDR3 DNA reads TGTGCCTGTGACCCCGTACAAATACTTGTCGATAAGCTCATCTTT.

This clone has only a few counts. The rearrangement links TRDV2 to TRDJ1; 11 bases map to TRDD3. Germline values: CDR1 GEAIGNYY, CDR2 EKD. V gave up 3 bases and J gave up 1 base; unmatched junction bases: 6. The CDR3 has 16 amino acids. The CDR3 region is CACDPVLGDSTDKLIF. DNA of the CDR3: TGTGCCTGTGACCCCGTACTGGGGGATAGCACCGATAAACTCATCTTT.

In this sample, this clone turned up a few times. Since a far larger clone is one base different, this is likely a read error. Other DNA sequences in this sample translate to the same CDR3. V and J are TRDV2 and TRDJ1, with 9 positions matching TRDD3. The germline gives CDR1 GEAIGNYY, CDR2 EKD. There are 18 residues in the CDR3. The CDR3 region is CACDPAGRTGGETDKLIF. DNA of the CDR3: TGTGCCTGTGACCCCGCAGGTCGTACTGGGGGAGAGACCGATAAACTCATCTTC.

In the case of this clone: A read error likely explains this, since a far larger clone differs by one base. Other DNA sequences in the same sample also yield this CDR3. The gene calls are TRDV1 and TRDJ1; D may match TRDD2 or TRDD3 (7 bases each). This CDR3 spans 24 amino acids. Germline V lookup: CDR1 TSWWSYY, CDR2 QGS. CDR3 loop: CALGEFRFLPLRGINPHYTDKLIF. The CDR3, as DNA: TGTGCTCTTGGGGAATTTCGATTCCTACCATTGAGGGGGATCAACCCCCATTACACCGATAAACTCATCTTC.

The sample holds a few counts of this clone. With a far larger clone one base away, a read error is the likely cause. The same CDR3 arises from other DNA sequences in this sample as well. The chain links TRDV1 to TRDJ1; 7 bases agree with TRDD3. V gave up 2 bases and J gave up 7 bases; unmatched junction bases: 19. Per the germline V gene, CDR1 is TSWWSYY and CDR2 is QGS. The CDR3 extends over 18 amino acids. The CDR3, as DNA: TGTGCTCTTGGGGAATTCGCACGGGGACTTGGAGGATACGGTAAACTCATCTTT. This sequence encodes CALGEFARGLGGYGKLIF.

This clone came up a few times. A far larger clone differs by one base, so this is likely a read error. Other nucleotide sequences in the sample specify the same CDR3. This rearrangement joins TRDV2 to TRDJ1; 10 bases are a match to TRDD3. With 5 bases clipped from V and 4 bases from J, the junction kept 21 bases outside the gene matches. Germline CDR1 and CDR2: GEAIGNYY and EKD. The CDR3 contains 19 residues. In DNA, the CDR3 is TGTGCCTGTGTCCCACTTACTGGGGGATCCAGCGGAGGGTACGATAAACTCATCTTT. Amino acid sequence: CACVPLTGGSSGGYDKLIF.

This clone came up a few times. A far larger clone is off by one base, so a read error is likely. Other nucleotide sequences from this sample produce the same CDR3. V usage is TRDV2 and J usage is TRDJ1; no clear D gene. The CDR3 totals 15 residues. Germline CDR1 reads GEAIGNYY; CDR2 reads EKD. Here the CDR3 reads CACDTVTRTTDKLIF. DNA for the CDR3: TGTGCCTGTGACACCGTTACTCGCACCACCGATAAGCTCATCTTT.